The 28 T cell receptor beta chains listed next were all sequenced from one sample in a study of blood T cell repertoires in COVID-19. Clones were sequenced by immunoSEQ multiplex PCR, and TCRdb holds only the in-frame ones, with some missing. This sample yields 200,000 to 300,000 clones, of which 70% to 90% are seen a single time; around 0.8% belongs to the top ten. The sample comprised PBMCs or T cells enriched from blood (not recorded which). Receptors were obtained from a man over 45 who had been exposed to COVID-19.

This clone was recorded only once. The V gene is TRBV28, the J gene TRBJ2-7; weak D call: TRBD1 (6 bases). The V end lost 5 bases, the J end lost 2 bases, and 10 bases lay between the germline ends. Germline V gene lookup returns CDR1 MDHEN and CDR2 SYDVKM. The CDR3 totals 13 residues. The CDR3 region is CASSTRQAYEQYV. CDR3 nucleotide sequence: TGTGCCAGCAGTACCCGACAGGCCTACGAGCAGTACGTC.

This chain connects TRBV4-2 to TRBJ2-3; possible D gene TRBD1, 6 bases. The CDR3 loop spans 13 amino acids. The germline gives CDR1 LGHNA, CDR2 YNFKEQ. V lost 0 bases to trimming and J lost 8 bases, with 9 bases between them. The CDR3 nucleotides read TGTGCCAGCAGCCAAGAGAGAGGGGGTACGCAGTATTTT. It translates to CASSQERGGTQYF.

The chain recombines TRBV25-1 with TRBJ2-3; D remains ambiguous. V was clipped by 2 bases and J by 0 bases, with 9 bases between them. CDR1 is MGHDK, CDR2 SYGVNS, per germline. The CDR3 is 15 amino acids. The DNA of the CDR3 is TGTGCCAGCAGTGAAAGGCGGTTTAGCACAGATACGCAGTATTTT. Amino acids: CASSERRFSTDTQYF. The whole variable domain, filled in from reference TRBV25-1 and TRBJ2-3, reads EADIYQTPRYLVIGTGKKITLECSQTMGHDKMYWYQQDPGMELHLIHYSYGVNSTEKGDLSSESTVSRIRTEHFPLTLESARPSHTSQYLCASSERRFSTDTQYFGPGTRLTVL.

V and J are TRBV15 and TRBJ1-1; possibly TRBD1 for D (6 bases). V lost 0 bases and J lost 8, with 7 bases in between. Germline V gene lookup returns CDR1 LNHNV and CDR2 YYDKDF (reference sequence). The CDR3 consists of 12 residues. CDR3 in amino acids: CATSRDTGEAFF. Here the CDR3 DNA reads TGTGCCACCAGCAGAGATACAGGGGAAGCTTTCTTT.

CDR3 DNA: TGTGCCACCAGTGATGTCCAGGGGCTCACAGATACGCAGTATTTT. Its protein product is CATSDVQGLTDTQYF. V is TRBV24-1 and J is TRBJ2-3, with a possible D match to TRBD1 (6 bases). The germline gives CDR1 KGHDR, CDR2 SFDVKD. V shed 3 bases and J shed 2 bases, with 11 bases lying between them. The CDR3 is 15 residues long.

This chain connects TRBV5-1 to TRBJ1-1, with D tentatively TRBD1 (6 bases). CDR1 is SGHRS, CDR2 YFSETQ, per germline. Trimming took 4 bases from V and 4 from J, leaving 17 bases between them. The CDR3 totals 15 residues. CDR3 DNA: TGCGCCAGCAGCCCCCAAGAGGGGGTCGCCACTGAAGCTTTCTTT. This gives the protein CASSPQEGVATEAFF.

The gene calls are TRBV5-4 and TRBJ1-1, with D unresolved. Trimming took off 4 bases at V and 4 bases at J, with 11 bases between the two ends. Germline V gene lookup returns CDR1 SGHNT and CDR2 YYREEE (reference sequence). The CDR3 spans 13 residues. The CDR3 DNA is TGTGCCAGCAGCCGGGAACTAATCACTGAAGCTTTCTTT. Amino acids: CASSRELITEAFF.

This clone was counted between two and nine times. The V gene is TRBV19, the J gene TRBJ1-5; D is ambiguous. The germline gives CDR1 LNHDA, CDR2 SQIVND (reference sequence). CDR3 size: 13 residues. V lost 5 bases, J lost 5 bases, and 10 bases lay in between. CDR3 sequence reads: CASSPNPDQPQHF. CDR3 nucleotide sequence: TGTGCCAGTAGTCCCAACCCAGATCAGCCCCAGCATTTT.

The genes are TRBV29-1 and TRBJ1-1; D call uncertain. V dropped 5 bases and J dropped 1 base, with 5 bases sitting between them. Germline assignment: CDR1 SQVTM and CDR2 ANQGSEA. The CDR3 is 11 amino acids. The CDR3 loop is CSVTENTEAFF. The CDR3 DNA is TGCAGCGTTACTGAGAACACTGAAGCTTTCTTT.

The chain is built from TRBV7-9 and TRBJ1-5, with D uncertain. V dropped 3 bases and J dropped 5 bases, with 8 bases sitting between them. This CDR3 is 13 amino acids long. The V gene's germline CDR1 is SEHNR and CDR2 FQNEAQ (reference sequence). CDR3 loop: CASSLGVDQPQHF. CDR3 nucleotide sequence: TGTGCCAGCAGCTTGGGCGTAGATCAGCCCCAGCATTTT.

The chain links TRBV28 to TRBJ1-3; D call uncertain. CDR3 length equals 15 residues. Per the germline V gene, CDR1 is MDHEN and CDR2 is SYDVKM. V was shortened by 5 bases and J by 3 bases, with 14 bases between the two germline ends. The CDR3 reads CASSQPSTVGNTIYF. In DNA, the CDR3 is TGTGCCAGCAGTCAACCGTCGACTGTTGGAAACACCATATATTTT.

The chain links TRBV7-9 to TRBJ2-2; TRBD1 matches 7 bases. The length of the CDR3 is 15 residues. Germline CDR1 and CDR2: SEHNR and FQNEAQ (reference sequence). V was clipped by 5 bases and J by 3 bases; unmatched bases: 6. This CDR3 reads CASSRYDRDTGELFF. The CDR3 nucleotides read TGTGCCAGCAGCCGATACGACAGGGACACCGGGGAGCTGTTTTTT.

The chain employs TRBV5-1 and TRBJ2-1, with D possibly being TRBD1 (6 bases). The germline gives CDR1 SGHRS, CDR2 YFSETQ. Trimming took off 2 bases at V and 0 bases at J, with 9 bases between the two ends. This CDR3 has 15 residues. The DNA for the CDR3 is TGCGCCAGCAGCTTTGCGGACAGCTCCTACAATGAGCAGTTCTTC. As protein: CASSFADSSYNEQFF.

The chain links TRBV9 to TRBJ2-3; 7 bases line up with TRBD2. With 5 bases clipped from V and 4 bases from J, the junction kept 16 bases outside the gene matches. Germline V gives CDR1 SGDLS, CDR2 YYNGEE. The CDR3 has 17 residues. The CDR3 region is CASSGPHGREKADTQYF. In DNA, the CDR3 is TGTGCCAGCAGTGGACCTCATGGGCGGGAGAAGGCAGATACGCAGTATTTT.

The V and J genes are TRBV19 and TRBJ2-3; the match to TRBD1 covers 8 bases. Per the germline V gene, CDR1 is LNHDA and CDR2 is SQIVND (reference sequence). The CDR3 extends over 18 amino acids. J was trimmed by 3 bases and V by 0 bases; bases with no gene match: 11. DNA for the CDR3: TGTGCCAGTAGTATAGATTCGTTTGGGACAGGTGGGACAGATACGCAGTATTTT. Its protein product is CASSIDSFGTGGTDTQYF.

This chain uses TRBV11-3 with TRBJ1-4; D gene ambiguous. Germline CDR1 and CDR2: SGHNT and YENEEA. This CDR3 has 16 amino acids. Trimming took off 0 bases at V and 4 bases at J, with 12 bases between the two ends. CDR3 region: CASSLDSQAINEKLFF. The CDR3 DNA reads as TGTGCCAGCAGCTTAGACTCGCAGGCGATTAATGAAAAACTGTTTTTT.

This clone has a single count. This chain joins TRBV7-3 and TRBJ2-1; D is uncertain. This CDR3 has 16 amino acids. Germline V gives CDR1 SGHTA, CDR2 FQGTGA. V shed 5 bases and J shed 0 bases, with 14 bases lying between them. The CDR3 DNA sequence: TGTGCCAGCAGCCCCCACCTAAGAAGCTCCTACAATGAGCAGTTCTTC. Encoded protein: CASSPHLRSSYNEQFF.

This clone was detected only once. The gene calls are TRBV18 and TRBJ2-2, with D tentatively TRBD1 (6 bases). The V gene lost 1 base and the J gene lost 4 bases, with 16 bases spanning the gap. This CDR3 comprises 17 residues. Germline V lookup: CDR1 KGHSH, CDR2 LQKENI. This chain's CDR3 is CASSPLRDTIFTGELFF. CDR3 DNA sequence: TGTGCCAGCTCACCACTCCGGGACACCATATTCACCGGGGAGCTGTTTTTT.

The chain carries TRBV9 and TRBJ2-3; D is undetermined. Germline V gives CDR1 SGDLS, CDR2 YYNGEE. This CDR3 has 14 residues. Trimming took off 3 bases at V and 0 bases at J, with 8 bases between the two ends. The CDR3: CASSASRSTDTQYF. The CDR3 coding sequence is TGTGCCAGCAGCGCGAGCCGCAGCACAGATACGCAGTATTTT.

The chain is built from TRBV7-2 and TRBJ2-3; D unresolved. The germline gives CDR1 SGHTA, CDR2 FQGNSA. The V end was cut by 3 bases, the J end by 3 bases, with 13 bases between. This CDR3 region has 15 residues. The CDR3 is CASSFIAASTDTQYF. The CDR3 region has the DNA TGTGCCAGCAGCTTCATCGCGGCTTCGACAGATACGCAGTATTTT.

J is TRBJ1-1 and V is TRBV28, with a possible D match to TRBD1 (5 bases). CDR1 is MDHEN, CDR2 SYDVKM, per germline. The V end was cut by 4 bases, the J end by 1 base, with 10 bases between. The CDR3 is made up of 14 amino acids. The DNA of the CDR3 is TGTGCCAGCAGTTCATTCGGACAGAACACTGAAGCTTTCTTT. Protein product: CASSSFGQNTEAFF. Using reference TRBV28 and TRBJ1-1 for the parts outside the CDR3, the full variable domain is DVKVTQSSRYLVKRTGEKVFLECVQDMDHENMFWYRQDPGLGLRLIYFSYDVKMKEKGDIPEGYSVSREKKERFSLILESASTNQTSMYLCASSSFGQNTEAFFGQGTRLTVV.

J is TRBJ1-1 and V is TRBV6-4; no firm D call. The CDR3 covers 18 residues. V was pared by 0 bases and J by 0 bases, with 17 bases between. Germline-derived CDR1 and CDR2 are MRHNA and SNTAGT. The CDR3 loop reads CASSDSKEAETMNTEAFF. DNA for the CDR3: TGTGCCAGCAGTGACTCGAAGGAGGCAGAAACCATGAACACTGAAGCTTTCTTT.

This chain joins TRBV28 and TRBJ1-5; the D gene is possibly TRBD1 (5 bases). Germline V gene sequence: CDR1 MDHEN, CDR2 SYDVKM. This CDR3 comprises 14 residues. Trimming removed 5 bases from V and 4 bases from J, with 12 bases in between. CDR3 sequence (DNA): TGTGCCAGCAGTATGGGGCCTCCAAATCAGCCCCAGCATTTT. Translated: CASSMGPPNQPQHF.

The chain uses TRBV5-5 and TRBJ2-2, with D possibly being TRBD1 (5 bases). The CDR3 runs to 14 residues. Trimming stripped 0 bases from V and 4 bases from J, with 7 bases between. Germline lookup yields CDR1 SGHKS and CDR2 YYEKEE (reference sequence). CDR3 bases: TGTGCCAGCAGCTTGGGACAGCTCACCGGGGAGCTGTTTTTT. Protein product: CASSLGQLTGELFF.

The genes are TRBV28 and TRBJ1-2, with D hard to call. The CDR3 has 14 amino acids. V lost 4 bases to trimming and J lost 4 bases, with 13 bases between them. CDR1 and CDR2 from the germline V gene are MDHEN and SYDVKM. CDR3 protein: CASSSGKTGYGYTF. In DNA, the CDR3 is TGTGCCAGCAGTTCGGGGAAGACCGGCTATGGCTACACCTTC.

The chain is built from TRBV5-1 and TRBJ2-5; 7 positions agree with TRBD2. CDR3 length equals 17 residues. Germline-derived CDR1 and CDR2 are SGHRS and YFSETQ. After removal of 3 bases from V and 7 bases from J, the junction contained 18 bases not matched to a gene. In nucleotides, the CDR3 is TGCGCCAGCAGCTCCGGGGGAGCGGGGCCGGCCCAGGGGACCCAGTACTTC. Translation: CASSSGGAGPAQGTQYF.

The chain recombines TRBV24-1 with TRBJ1-1; D not resolved. Germline CDR1 and CDR2: KGHDR and SFDVKD. The CDR3 is 16 amino acids. V was clipped by 8 bases and J by 1 base, with 19 bases between them. The CDR3 spells CATNFDNPKKNTEAFF. CDR3 coding DNA: TGTGCCACCAATTTTGACAACCCTAAAAAGAACACTGAAGCTTTCTTT.

The genes are TRBV29-1 and TRBJ2-4; TRBD2 agrees at 7 bases. There are 14 residues in the CDR3. V trimming: 4 bases; J trimming: 0 bases; junction bases outside the gene matches: 3. Germline values: CDR1 SQVTM, CDR2 ANQGSEA. CDR3 bases: TGCAGCGTTGGGGTAGCGGGAGCCAAAAACATTCAGTACTTC. Translated, it gives CSVGVAGAKNIQYF.